The 16 T cell receptor beta chains below were found in one sample sequenced in a study of blood T cell dynamics during melanoma immunotherapy. Sample time point: pre-treatment baseline. Clones were read by immunoSEQ multiplex PCR, and TCRdb kept only the in-frame ones, dropping some. The data contain 17,000 or so clones, approximately 80% of them singletons. This sample comprised blood, obtained from a patient treated with checkpoint blockade. The origin of the receptors is a human donor with melanoma.

The chain has TRBV4-3 and TRBJ2-1, with D perhaps TRBD1 (6 bases). V lost 1 base and J lost 6, with 13 bases in between. This CDR3 contains 15 residues. CDR1 is LGHNA and CDR2 is YSLEER in the germline V gene. The CDR3 loop is CASSQAPQGFNEQFF. For the CDR3, the DNA is TGCGCCAGCAGCCAAGCCCCCCAGGGGTTCAATGAGCAGTTCTTC.

V gene TRBV5-4 combines with J gene TRBJ1-1; D is possibly TRBD1 (6 bases). Germline V gives CDR1 SGHNT, CDR2 YYREEE (reference sequence). V lost 1 base and J lost 4, with 14 bases in between. The CDR3 totals 15 residues. CDR3 protein: CASSLPAGESTEAFF. The CDR3, as DNA: TGTGCCAGCAGCTTGCCTGCAGGGGAGAGCACTGAAGCTTTCTTT.

The chain couples TRBV11-3 to TRBJ1-1; 8 bases fit TRBD1. Germline loops: CDR1 SGHNT, CDR2 YENEEA. V gave up 6 bases and J gave up 2 bases; unmatched junction bases: 14. CDR3 length equals 17 residues. The CDR3 DNA follows: TGTGCCAGCAGTACTACTCGGGCAGGGGGCGCAAACACTGAAGCTTTCTTT. It is translated as CASSTTRAGGANTEAFF.

The chain is built from TRBV28 and TRBJ1-1; TRBD1 might be the D (5 bases). V was cut by 1 base and J by 2 bases, with 20 bases left in between. This CDR3 region has 18 residues. CDR1 and CDR2 (germline): MDHEN, SYDVKM. CDR3 sequence (DNA): TGTGCCAGCAGTTTATTGTCTCGGGGATTCGGGGGAAACACTGAAGCTTTCTTT. Translation: CASSLLSRGFGGNTEAFF. The full variable domain, in which reference TRBV28 and TRBJ1-1 provide the parts outside the CDR3, is DVKVTQSSRYLVKRTGEKVFLECVQDMDHENMFWYRQDPGLGLRLIYFSYDVKMKEKGDIPEGYSVSREKKERFSLILESASTNQTSMYLCASSLLSRGFGGNTEAFFGQGTRLTVV.

The V call is TRBV14, the J call TRBJ2-7; TRBD1 aligns across 8 bases. CDR1 and CDR2 from the germline V gene are SGHDN and FVKESK. V was clipped by 3 bases and J by 1 base; unmatched bases: 2. The CDR3 is 14 residues long. CDR3 in amino acids: CASSQRQGSYEQYF. CDR3 sequence (DNA): TGTGCCAGCAGCCAGAGACAGGGGTCCTACGAGCAGTACTTC.

The V and J genes are TRBV10-3 and TRBJ2-7, with 7 bases aligning to TRBD2. V shed 7 bases, J shed 4 bases, and the junction held 4 bases outside the gene matches. Germline V CDR1 and CDR2: ENHRY, SYGVKD. The CDR3 is 12 residues long. The CDR3 sequence: CAITASGYEQYF. In DNA form, the CDR3 reads TGTGCCATCACCGCTAGCGGTTACGAGCAGTACTTC.

The chain couples TRBV7-2 to TRBJ2-7, with a tentative D call TRBD2 (6 bases). CDR1 is SGHTA, CDR2 FQGNSA, per germline. Trimming cost V 3 bases and J 6 bases, with 12 bases left between them. The length of the CDR3 is 13 residues. CDR3 coding DNA: TGTGCCAGCAGCTTGGGGGGTTCGGGCGAGCAGTACTTC. As protein: CASSLGGSGEQYF.

The V gene is TRBV2, the J gene TRBJ1-2; 7 nucleotides match TRBD1. V lost 5 bases to trimming and J lost 8 bases; unmatched junction nucleotides: 11. The CDR3 contains 14 residues. CDR1 is SNHLY and CDR2 is FYNNEI in the germline V gene. The CDR3 nucleotides read TGTGCCAGCAGTCCCGGGACAGCACTGGGAGGCTACACCTTC. Its translation is CASSPGTALGGYTF.

The genes are TRBV19 and TRBJ2-3; tentatively, D is TRBD2 (6 bases). V lost 2 bases and J lost 4, with 22 bases in between. In germline, CDR1 is LNHDA, CDR2 SQIVND (reference sequence). This CDR3 contains 18 residues. The CDR3 DNA follows: TGTGCCAGTAGTATACTTTCGGGAGAGGTCCTAGGTGCAGATACGCAGTATTTT. Translation: CASSILSGEVLGADTQYF. The whole variable domain, remainder taken from reference TRBV19 and TRBJ2-3, is DGGITQSPKYLFRKEGQNVTLSCEQNLNHDAMYWYRQDPGQGLRLIYYSQIVNDFQKGDIAEGYSVSREKKESFPLTVTSAQKNPTAFYLCASSILSGEVLGADTQYFGPGTRLTVL.

This chain links TRBV5-4 with TRBJ2-3; 10 bases match TRBD2. In germline, CDR1 is SGHNT, CDR2 YYREEE (reference sequence). V lost 1 base and J lost 1; bases outside the gene matches: 0. CDR3 size: 15 residues. The CDR3 sequence: CASSLSGRGTDTQYF. CDR3 coding DNA: TGTGCCAGCAGCTTGAGCGGGAGGGGCACAGATACGCAGTATTTT.

V gene TRBV9 combines with J gene TRBJ2-1; D gene uncertain. Trimming took 0 bases from V and 5 from J, leaving 12 bases between them. Looked up from germline, CDR1 is SGDLS and CDR2 is YYNGEE. The CDR3 contains 15 residues. The CDR3 loop is CASSVGNVGHNEQFF. Written as DNA, the CDR3 is TGTGCCAGCAGCGTAGGAAACGTCGGCCACAATGAGCAGTTCTTC.

The chain combines TRBV14 with TRBJ2-1; TRBD2 agrees at 11 bases. The J segment lost 6 bases and the V segment lost 4 bases, leaving 5 bases of the junction unmatched. From germline, CDR1 is SGHDN and CDR2 FVKESK. This CDR3 is 15 amino acids long. CDR3 protein: CASSLMLAGGNEQFF. The CDR3 DNA reads TGTGCCAGCAGCCTGATGCTAGCGGGAGGCAATGAGCAGTTCTTC.

This clone appeared once. The J gene is TRBJ2-7, the V gene TRBV18; TRBD2 agrees at 9 bases. V gave up 3 bases and J gave up 2 bases; unmatched junction bases: 14. Looked up from germline, CDR1 is KGHSH and CDR2 is LQKENI. The CDR3 is 18 residues long. CDR3 loop: CASSPTAGGRAGPYEQYF. DNA of the CDR3: TGTGCCAGCTCACCTACCGCGGGGGGGCGGGCTGGACCCTACGAGCAGTACTTC.

This clone is a singleton in its sample. The chain's CDR3 is CASNVGQGARNSPLHF. CDR3 sequence (DNA): TGTGCCAGCAATGTAGGACAGGGGGCTCGTAATTCACCCCTCCACTTT. J is TRBJ1-6 and V is TRBV6-6; TRBD1 matches at 11 bases. The CDR3 contains 16 residues. CDR1 and CDR2 (germline): MNHNY, SVGAGI (reference sequence). V dropped 7 bases and J dropped 6; count of bases not matched to a gene: 8.

This rearrangement joins TRBV5-1 to TRBJ2-5, with D maybe TRBD1 (5 bases). Germline assignment: CDR1 SGHRS and CDR2 YFSETQ. Trimming took 0 bases from V and 4 from J, leaving 10 bases between them. CDR3 size: 14 residues. For the CDR3, the DNA is TGCGCCAGCAGCTTGGCCGGCAGGGCAGAGACCCAGTACTTC. Translating gives CASSLAGRAETQYF.

This chain uses TRBV5-6 with TRBJ1-4; 7 nucleotides match TRBD1. Germline CDR1 SGHDT, CDR2 YYEEEE. With V trimmed by 2 bases and J by 3 bases, 7 bases remained unmatched. CDR3 length equals 16 residues. The chain's CDR3 is CASSFGRGRSNEKLFF. The CDR3 nucleotides read TGTGCCAGCAGCTTCGGGAGGGGGCGATCTAATGAAAAACTGTTTTTT.